This T cell receptor (beta chain) was retrieved from a study of neoadjuvant anti-PD-1 for oral cavity cancer. For the study at large: Nivolumab at 3 mg/kg was mostly given biweekly, three to four doses, pre-surgery. Study-wide results and limits: Only a few patients per response group were TCR-analyzed; validation needed.

Trimming left V 5 bases short and J 6 bases short, with 11 bases between. CDR3 size: 12 residues. The germline gives CDR1 SQVTM, CDR2 ANQGSEA. Blood cells were analyzed directly, without culture or expansion. Most PBMC samples had around 480 ng input DNA in six replicates. Profiling relied on immunoSEQ multiplex PCR, and the TCRdb table lists in-frame clones only, not all of them. The sample holds around 13,000 clones, roughly 70% seen once. As to this clone: Its matching antigen is unknown.

The gene calls are TRBV29-1 and TRBJ2-1, with D hard to call. The material was PBMCs, obtained before nivolumab (anti-PD-1) treatment. The sequence came from a person aged 40 to 85 with oral cavity squamous cell carcinoma. CDR3 protein: CSVPKVGNEQFF. In DNA, the CDR3 is TGCAGCGTTCCAAAGGTTGGCAATGAGCAGTTCTTC.